Sequencing of this TCR beta chain was carried out in a study of early stage breast cancer tumors. About the study: Among around twelve ER+/PR+/HER2- tumors, eight were ductal, four lobular. Average read coverage per sample was approximately 9.4-fold.

Points on this clone: Its target is not known.

Points from the study as a whole: Enriched TCRB sequences shared across patients were mostly commonly generated sequences.

Libraries were prepared by immunoSEQ multiplex PCR; TCRdb keeps only in-frame clonotypes and omits some of them. Found here are more than 60,000 clones, 70% to 85% of them singletons; the top ten hold 3% to 3.5%. Germline CDR1 is KGHSH and CDR2 is LQKENI. Trimming left V 3 bases short and J 0 bases short, with 9 bases between. This CDR3 has 16 residues. This clonotype originated in a person aged 60 to 70 with breast cancer. The sample was blood. This chain links TRBV18 with TRBJ2-6; D not certain. The CDR3 bases are TGTGCCAGCTCACCTATTAGGATCTCTGGGGCCAACGTCCTGACTTTC. Translation: CASSPIRISGANVLTF.